The 19 T cell receptor beta chains given below trace back to one sample, sequenced in a study of blood T cell repertoires in COVID-19. The table came from immunoSEQ multiplex PCR; TCRdb's copy has only in-frame clones and leaves some out. This table holds around 200,000 clones, 86% found once. The sequenced sample was peripheral blood. Receptor source: a woman aged 45-59 years with acute or convalescent COVID-19.

The chain employs TRBV7-2 and TRBJ2-7; TRBD2 matches 8 bases. Losses at the gene ends were 5 bases for V and 1 base for J; bases not matched to a gene: 4. This CDR3 is built from 14 residues. In germline, CDR1 is SGHTA, CDR2 FQGNSA. CDR3 nucleotide sequence: TGTGCCAGCAGCGGCGGGGGGATGTCCTACGAGCAGTACTTC. This gives the protein CASSGGGMSYEQYF.

The chain is built from TRBV18 and TRBJ1-3; no clear D gene. This CDR3 is 16 amino acids long. Between the trimmed V and J ends, which lost 1 base and 4 bases, there was a span of 14 bases. CDR1 is KGHSH, CDR2 LQKENI, per germline. In DNA form, the CDR3 reads TGTGCCAGCTCACCACTCAGCCCAGAGGCGGGAAACACCATATATTTT. Encoded protein: CASSPLSPEAGNTIYF.

The chain recombines TRBV5-8 with TRBJ1-2; tentatively, D is TRBD1 (6 bases). The V end lost 4 bases, the J end lost 3 bases, and 16 bases lay between the germline ends. In germline, CDR1 is SGHTS, CDR2 YDEGEE. The CDR3 consists of 15 residues. The CDR3 sequence: CASSPGNRAHYGYTF. The CDR3 bases are TGTGCCAGCAGCCCGGGGAACAGGGCCCACTATGGCTACACCTTC.

CDR3 in DNA: TGTGCCAGCAGTGAGGGTTCGGGGGGCGACACTGAAGCTTTCTTT. Amino acids: CASSEGSGGDTEAFF. V usage is TRBV25-1 and J usage is TRBJ1-1; possible D gene TRBD1, 6 bases. The CDR3 runs 15 residues. Germline CDR1 reads MGHDK; CDR2 reads SYGVNS. The germline V and J ends were trimmed by 3 bases and 3 bases, with 14 bases remaining between them.

The chain couples TRBV3-1 (or the pseudogene TRBV3-2) to TRBJ1-2; 10 nucleotides match TRBD1. Germline V lookup: CDR1 LGHDT, CDR2 YNNKEL (reference sequence). The V gene end was trimmed by 1 base and the J gene end by 4 bases; junction bases not matched to a gene: 18. The CDR3 runs 20 residues. The CDR3 DNA reads TGTGCCAGCAGCCAAGTTCTCAATAGCCGTCCGGGACAGGGGACCTATGGCTACACCTTC. Translating it yields CASSQVLNSRPGQGTYGYTF.

This clone was observed a few times. The rearrangement uses TRBV6-5 and TRBJ1-1, with 12 nucleotides matching TRBD1. Germline V gene sequence: CDR1 MNHEY, CDR2 SVGAGI. Trimming cost V 1 base and J 5 bases; bases outside gene matches: 5. The CDR3 covers 16 residues. CDR3 sequence reads: CASSYWGQGAKTEAFF. CDR3 DNA: TGTGCCAGCAGTTACTGGGGACAGGGGGCTAAAACTGAAGCTTTCTTT.

The rearrangement uses TRBV28 and TRBJ1-2; perhaps TRBD1 as D (5 bases). CDR1 and CDR2 from the germline V gene are MDHEN and SYDVKM. Trimming took off 2 bases at V and 5 bases at J, with 9 bases between the two ends. The CDR3 has 13 amino acids. CDR3 bases: TGTGCCAGCAGTTTAAGGGGCGCTTATGGCTACACCTTC. Protein sequence: CASSLRGAYGYTF.

The chain links TRBV25-1 to TRBJ2-7; D is perhaps TRBD1 (5 bases). CDR3 size: 12 residues. V was shortened by 5 bases and J by 3 bases, with 8 bases between the two germline ends. Germline loops: CDR1 MGHDK, CDR2 SYGVNS. The CDR3 protein is CASSRQNYEQYF. CDR3 nucleotides: TGTGCCAGCAGTCGACAGAACTACGAGCAGTACTTC.

The table lists this clone with a count of one. The chain employs TRBV5-1 and TRBJ2-7, with a possible D match to TRBD1 (6 bases). There are 14 residues in the CDR3. Germline V gene sequence: CDR1 SGHRS, CDR2 YFSETQ. V dropped 0 bases and J dropped 5 bases, with 12 bases sitting between them. The CDR3 reads CASSLGGPRDEQYF. CDR3 nucleotide sequence: TGCGCCAGCAGCTTGGGGGGGCCCCGGGACGAGCAGTACTTC.

The rearrangement links TRBV27 to TRBJ2-5, with a tentative D call TRBD2 (5 bases). CDR3 size: 17 residues. Per the germline V gene, CDR1 is MNHEY and CDR2 is SMNVEV (reference sequence). V was shortened by 2 bases and J by 1 base, with 17 bases between the two germline ends. CDR3 nucleotides: TGTGCCAGCAGTTTACGGGGTCCCTATACATTCCAAGAGACCCAGTACTTC. Translating gives CASSLRGPYTFQETQYF.

The chain combines TRBV5-4 with TRBJ1-4; D remains ambiguous. The CDR3 length is 11 residues. Looked up from germline, CDR1 is SGHNT and CDR2 is YYREEE (reference sequence). V was shortened by 10 bases and J by 8 bases, with 12 bases between the two germline ends. The CDR3: CAYGRGEKLFF. For the CDR3, the DNA is TGTGCCTATGGAAGAGGGGAAAAACTGTTTTTT.

This rearrangement joins TRBV9 to TRBJ2-1, with 10 bases fitting TRBD2. Germline lookup yields CDR1 SGDLS and CDR2 YYNGEE. The trim removed 3 bases at V and 4 bases at J, leaving 7 bases unmatched. The CDR3 is 16 residues long. The CDR3 reads CASSAPAGGIYNEQFF. The CDR3 region has the DNA TGTGCCAGCAGCGCACCAGCGGGGGGGATTTACAATGAGCAGTTCTTC.

The chain joins TRBV19 to TRBJ1-1, with 8 bases that match TRBD1. Losses at the gene ends were 5 bases for V and 6 bases for J; bases not matched to a gene: 11. This CDR3 is built from 15 residues. CDR1 is LNHDA and CDR2 is SQIVND in the germline V gene (reference sequence). The CDR3 sequence is CASSQGARSVSEAFF. Here the CDR3 DNA reads TGTGCCAGTAGTCAGGGGGCGCGTTCGGTCTCTGAAGCTTTCTTT.

The chain couples TRBV19 to TRBJ2-7, with D possibly being TRBD2 (6 bases). This CDR3 contains 14 residues. V was shortened by 4 bases and J by 2 bases, with 12 bases between the two germline ends. The V gene's germline CDR1 is LNHDA and CDR2 SQIVND (reference sequence). CDR3 sequence: CASSTASVAYEQYF. The CDR3 DNA sequence: TGTGCCAGTAGTACAGCTAGCGTAGCCTACGAGCAGTACTTC.

V is TRBV2 and J is TRBJ2-3, with 9 bases that match TRBD2. The CDR3 extends over 15 amino acids. Germline V gene lookup returns CDR1 SNHLY and CDR2 FYNNEI. Trimming at V came to 6 bases and at J to 0 bases, leaving 4 bases not matched to a gene. The CDR3 loop reads CASRASGASTDTQYF. DNA for the CDR3: TGTGCCAGCAGAGCTAGCGGGGCGAGCACAGATACGCAGTATTTT. The whole variable domain, remainder taken from reference TRBV2 and TRBJ2-3, is EPEVTQTPSHQVTQMGQEVILRCVPISNHLYFYWYRQILGQKVEFLVSFYNNEISEKSEIFDDQFSVERPDGSNFTLKIRSTKLEDSAMYFCASRASGASTDTQYFGPGTRLTVL.

The chain recombines TRBV24-1 with TRBJ1-5, with 7 nucleotides matching TRBD1. J was trimmed by 4 bases and V by 9 bases; bases with no gene match: 14. CDR3 length: 16 amino acids. Per germline, CDR1 KGHDR and CDR2 SFDVKD. CDR3 DNA: TGTGCCACCGACTATTACGCGACAGGGACTAATCAGCCCCAGCATTTT. Residues: CATDYYATGTNQPQHF.

This clone came up a few times. The chain joins TRBV7-9 to TRBJ2-1, with TRBD2 matching 7 bases. Unmatched junction bases numbered 7, after V lost 7 bases and J lost 4 bases. The CDR3 is 14 amino acids. The germline V gene encodes CDR1 SEHNR and CDR2 FQNEAQ (reference sequence). CDR3 protein: CASTKAGLYNEQFF. The CDR3 nucleotides read TGTGCCAGCACCAAAGCGGGACTTTACAATGAGCAGTTCTTC.

The chain carries TRBV19 and TRBJ1-6, with 8 bases matching TRBD1. Germline CDR1 reads LNHDA; CDR2 reads SQIVND (reference sequence). V trimming: 4 bases; J trimming: 10 bases; junction bases outside the gene matches: 12. The CDR3 length is 16 residues. This chain's CDR3 is CASSNEGRGLLSPLHF. The CDR3 nucleotides read TGTGCCAGTAGTAACGAGGGCAGGGGGCTTTTGTCACCCCTCCACTTT.

The V call is TRBV7-2, the J call TRBJ2-5, with no clear D. Trimming stripped 5 bases from V and 5 bases from J, with 9 bases between. The CDR3 is made up of 12 amino acids. Germline V CDR1 and CDR2: SGHTA, FQGNSA. The CDR3 is CASSLFLETQYF. Here the CDR3 DNA reads TGTGCCAGCAGCCTTTTCCTGGAGACCCAGTACTTC.